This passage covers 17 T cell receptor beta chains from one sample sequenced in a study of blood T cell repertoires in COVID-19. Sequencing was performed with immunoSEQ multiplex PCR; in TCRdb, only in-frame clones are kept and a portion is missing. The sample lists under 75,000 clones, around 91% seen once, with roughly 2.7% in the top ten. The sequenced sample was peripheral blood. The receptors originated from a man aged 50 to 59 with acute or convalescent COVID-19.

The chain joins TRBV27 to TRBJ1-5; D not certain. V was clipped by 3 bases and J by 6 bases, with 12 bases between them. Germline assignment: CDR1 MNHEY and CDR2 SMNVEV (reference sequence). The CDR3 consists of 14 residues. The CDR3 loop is CASSFRQAGQPQHF. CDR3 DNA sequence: TGTGCCAGCAGTTTCAGGCAGGCGGGTCAGCCCCAGCATTTT.

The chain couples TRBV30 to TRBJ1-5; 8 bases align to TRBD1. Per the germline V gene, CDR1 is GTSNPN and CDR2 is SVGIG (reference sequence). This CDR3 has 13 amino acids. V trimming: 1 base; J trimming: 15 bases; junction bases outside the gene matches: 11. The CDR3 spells CAWSAGQVKTRHF. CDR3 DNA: TGTGCCTGGAGTGCGGGACAGGTAAAGACCAGGCATTTT.

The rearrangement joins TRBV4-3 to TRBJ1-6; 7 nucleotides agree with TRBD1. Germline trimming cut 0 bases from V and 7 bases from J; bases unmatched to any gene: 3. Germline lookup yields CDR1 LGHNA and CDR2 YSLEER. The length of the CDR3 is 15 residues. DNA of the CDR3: TGCGCCAGCAGCCAAGAATTACAGGGGAATTCACCCCTCCACTTT. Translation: CASSQELQGNSPLHF.

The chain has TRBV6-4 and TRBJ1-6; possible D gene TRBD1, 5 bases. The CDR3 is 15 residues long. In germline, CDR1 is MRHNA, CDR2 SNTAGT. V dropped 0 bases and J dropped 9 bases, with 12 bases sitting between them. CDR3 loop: CASSDSGGLGSPLHF. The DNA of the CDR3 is TGTGCCAGCAGTGACTCCGGGGGTTTGGGTTCACCCCTCCACTTT.

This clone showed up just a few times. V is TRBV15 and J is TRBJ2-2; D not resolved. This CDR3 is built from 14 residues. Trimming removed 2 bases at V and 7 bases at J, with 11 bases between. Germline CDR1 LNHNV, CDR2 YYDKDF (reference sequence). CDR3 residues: CATSRPPSRGELFF. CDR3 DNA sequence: TGTGCCACCAGCAGACCCCCGTCCCGCGGGGAGCTGTTTTTT. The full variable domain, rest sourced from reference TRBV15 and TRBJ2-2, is DAMVIQNPRYQVTQFGKPVTLSCSQTLNHNVMYWYQQKSSQAPKLLFHYYDKDFNNEADTPDNFQSRRPNTSFCFLDIRSPGLGDTAMYLCATSRPPSRGELFFGEGSRLTVL.

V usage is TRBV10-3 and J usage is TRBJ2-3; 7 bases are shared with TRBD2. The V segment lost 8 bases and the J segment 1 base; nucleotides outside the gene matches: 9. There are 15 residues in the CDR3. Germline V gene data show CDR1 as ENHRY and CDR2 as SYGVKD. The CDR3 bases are TGTGCCATCGGGGGGGTTTCTACCCGCACAGATACGCAGTATTTT. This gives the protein CAIGGVSTRTDTQYF.

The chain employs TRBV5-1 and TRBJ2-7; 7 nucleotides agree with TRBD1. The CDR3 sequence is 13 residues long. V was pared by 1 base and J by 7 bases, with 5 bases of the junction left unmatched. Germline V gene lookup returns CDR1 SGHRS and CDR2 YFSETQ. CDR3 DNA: TGCGCCAGCAGCTTGACAGGGGCGGAGGAGCAGTACGTC. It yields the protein CASSLTGAEEQYV.

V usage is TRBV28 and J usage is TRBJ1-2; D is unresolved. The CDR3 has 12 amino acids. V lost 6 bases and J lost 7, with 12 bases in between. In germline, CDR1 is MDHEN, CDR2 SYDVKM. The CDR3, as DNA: TGTGCCAGCAGGGGAGGAGGGCCTGGCTACACCTTC. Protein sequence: CASRGGGPGYTF.

The CDR3 sequence is CASSFYPSGRGPKQGEQFF. CDR3 in DNA: TGCGCCAGCAGCTTTTACCCTAGCGGGAGGGGCCCAAAACAGGGGGAGCAGTTCTTC. J is TRBJ2-1 and V is TRBV5-1; TRBD2 agrees at 12 bases. With 2 bases clipped from V and 10 bases from J, the junction kept 19 bases outside the gene matches. Germline-derived CDR1 and CDR2 are SGHRS and YFSETQ. CDR3 length: 19 amino acids.

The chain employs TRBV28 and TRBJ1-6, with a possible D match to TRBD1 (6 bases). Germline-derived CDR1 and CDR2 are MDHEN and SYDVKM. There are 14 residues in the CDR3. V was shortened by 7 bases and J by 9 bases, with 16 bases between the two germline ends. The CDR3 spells CASTSPTGISPLHF. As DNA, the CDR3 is TGTGCCAGCACCTCCCCGACAGGTATTTCACCCCTCCACTTT.

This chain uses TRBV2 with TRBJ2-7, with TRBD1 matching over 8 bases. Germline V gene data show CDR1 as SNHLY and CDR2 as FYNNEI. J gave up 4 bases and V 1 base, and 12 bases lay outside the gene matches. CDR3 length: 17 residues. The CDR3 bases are TGTGCCAGCAGTGAAGACAGGGGGACCCCATCAGCGTACGAGCAGTACTTC. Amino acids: CASSEDRGTPSAYEQYF.

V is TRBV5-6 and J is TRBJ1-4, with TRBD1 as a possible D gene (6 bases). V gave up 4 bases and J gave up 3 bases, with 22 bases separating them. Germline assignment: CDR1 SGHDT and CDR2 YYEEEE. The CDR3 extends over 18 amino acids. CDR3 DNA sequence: TGTGCCAGCAGCCCACAAGGGGGACCCCTGGGGGCTAATGAAAAACTGTTTTTT. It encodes CASSPQGGPLGANEKLFF.

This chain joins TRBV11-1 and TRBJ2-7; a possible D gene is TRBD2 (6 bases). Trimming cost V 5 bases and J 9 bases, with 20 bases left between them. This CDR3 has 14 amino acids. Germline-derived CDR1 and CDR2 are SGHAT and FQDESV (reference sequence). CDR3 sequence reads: CASSRGGNRRGQYF. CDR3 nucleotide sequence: TGTGCCAGCAGCCGAGGAGGGAACCGTAGGGGGCAGTACTTC.

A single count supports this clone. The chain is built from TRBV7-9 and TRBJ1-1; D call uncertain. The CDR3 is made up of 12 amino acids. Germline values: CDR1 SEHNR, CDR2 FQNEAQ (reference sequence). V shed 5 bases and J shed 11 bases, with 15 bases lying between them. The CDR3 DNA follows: TGTGCCAGCAGCCCAAAAACTACTCGTGCTTTCTTT. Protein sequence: CASSPKTTRAFF.

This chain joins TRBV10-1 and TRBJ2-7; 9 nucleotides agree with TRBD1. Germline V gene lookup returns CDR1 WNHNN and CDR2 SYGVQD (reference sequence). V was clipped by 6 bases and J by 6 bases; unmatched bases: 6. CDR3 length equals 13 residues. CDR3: CASSRDRASEQYV. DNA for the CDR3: TGCGCCAGCAGCCGGGACAGGGCTTCCGAGCAGTACGTC.

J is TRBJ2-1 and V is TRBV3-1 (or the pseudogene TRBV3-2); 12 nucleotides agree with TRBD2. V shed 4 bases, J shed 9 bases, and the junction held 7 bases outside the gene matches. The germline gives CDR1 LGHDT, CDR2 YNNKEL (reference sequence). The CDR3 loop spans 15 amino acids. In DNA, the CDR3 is TGTGCCAGCAGCCCGACTAGCGGGAGAGTTGGTGAGCAGTTCTTC. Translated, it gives CASSPTSGRVGEQFF.

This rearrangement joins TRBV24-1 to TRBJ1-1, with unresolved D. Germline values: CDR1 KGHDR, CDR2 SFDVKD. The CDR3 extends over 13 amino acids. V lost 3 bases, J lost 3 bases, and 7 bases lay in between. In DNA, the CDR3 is TGTGCCACCAGTGATAACACCTACACTGAAGCTTTCTTT. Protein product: CATSDNTYTEAFF.